This is a list of T cell receptor beta chains from one sample in a study of T cell responses to AZD1222 COVID-19 vaccine. Libraries were prepared by immunoSEQ multiplex PCR; TCRdb keeps only in-frame clonotypes and omits some of them. The data hold about 140,000 clones, with nearly 95% observed a single time. This material consisted of peripheral blood, taken 28 days after the second AZD1222 dose. Every receptor here comes from an adult who received the AZD1222 COVID-19 vaccine. Each CDR3 is given with its conserved first and last residue. D genes are given only for firm matches. The size field is filled for only some rows; it gives once, few, many or a size class.

j_call: TRBJ1-2
v_call: TRBV7-9
clone_size: few
d_call: .
cdr3_nt: TGTGCCAGCAGCTTAACTGGCGGATCTAACTATGGCTACACCTTC
cdr3_aa: CASSLTGGSNYGYTF

j_call: TRBJ2-2
v_call: TRBV4-3
clone_size: .
d_call: .
cdr3_nt: TGCGCCAGCAGCCAAGACTTTCGGTCGACCGGGGAGCTGTTTTTT
cdr3_aa: CASSQDFRSTGELFF

j_call: TRBJ2-1
v_call: TRBV27
clone_size: .
d_call: TRBD2
cdr3_nt: TGTGCCAGCAGTTCGGGACTATACAATGAGCAGTTCTTC
cdr3_aa: CASSSGLYNEQFF

j_call: TRBJ1-1
v_call: TRBV9
clone_size: .
d_call: .
cdr3_nt: TGTGCCAGCAGCGTAGTCTCGAACACTGAAGCTTTCTTT
cdr3_aa: CASSVVSNTEAFF

j_call: TRBJ2-5
v_call: TRBV10-3
clone_size: few
d_call: TRBD2
cdr3_nt: TGTGCCATCAGTGGGAGGACTAGCGGAGGGCAAGAGACCCAGTACTTC
cdr3_aa: CAISGRTSGGQETQYF

j_call: TRBJ1-2
v_call: TRBV7-9
clone_size: once
d_call: TRBD1
cdr3_nt: TGTGCCAGCAGCTTACTTTTAGGGGGCCGATGGGACTATGGCTACACCTTC
cdr3_aa: CASSLLLGGRWDYGYTF

j_call: TRBJ2-2
v_call: TRBV5-6
clone_size: .
d_call: .
cdr3_nt: TGTGCCAGCAGCTGGGGCACTAACACCGGGGAGCTGTTTTTT
cdr3_aa: CASSWGTNTGELFF

j_call: TRBJ1-2
v_call: TRBV6-5
clone_size: .
d_call: .
cdr3_nt: TGTGCCAGCTCGACCGAGACAGCAAATTTATGGGGCTACACCTTC
cdr3_aa: CASSTETANLWGYTF

j_call: TRBJ1-1
v_call: TRBV3-1/TRBV3-2
clone_size: few
d_call: TRBD1
cdr3_nt: TGTGCCAGCAGCCCCACAGGGGTAACTGAAGCTTTCTTT
cdr3_aa: CASSPTGVTEAFF

j_call: TRBJ2-7
v_call: TRBV6-5
clone_size: .
d_call: .
cdr3_nt: TGTGCCACAAGGTTTTTGGGGGAGTACGACGAGCAGTACTTC
cdr3_aa: CATRFLGEYDEQYF

j_call: TRBJ2-1
v_call: TRBV7-6
clone_size: .
d_call: .
cdr3_nt: TGTGCCAGCAGCCCACAGGGAGTCGTGAGCAATGAGCAGTTCTTC
cdr3_aa: CASSPQGVVSNEQFF

j_call: TRBJ2-7
v_call: TRBV7-6
clone_size: .
d_call: TRBD2
cdr3_nt: TGTGCCAGCAGCCCTCGTATAGCGGGAGGGCGGTACGAGCAGTACTTC
cdr3_aa: CASSPRIAGGRYEQYF

j_call: TRBJ2-2
v_call: TRBV18
clone_size: .
d_call: .
cdr3_nt: TGTGCCAGCTCACTTTTGACTAGGTCATACACCGGGGAGCTGTTTTTT
cdr3_aa: CASSLLTRSYTGELFF

j_call: TRBJ2-1
v_call: TRBV11-2
clone_size: .
d_call: .
cdr3_nt: TGTGCCAGCAGCTTGACAGTAGGGACCATCAATGAGCAGTTCTTC
cdr3_aa: CASSLTVGTINEQFF

j_call: TRBJ2-1
v_call: TRBV7-2
clone_size: .
d_call: .
cdr3_nt: TGTGCCAGCAGCACTAGTACTTACAATGAGCAGTTCTTC
cdr3_aa: CASSTSTYNEQFF

j_call: TRBJ1-4
v_call: TRBV5-6
clone_size: .
d_call: .
cdr3_nt: TGTGCCAGCAGCTTGTTCGCGGAGATTAATGAAAAACTGTTTTTT
cdr3_aa: CASSLFAEINEKLFF

j_call: TRBJ1-2
v_call: TRBV28
clone_size: .
d_call: .
cdr3_nt: TGTGCCAGCAGTCCCTCTATGGACTATGGCTACACCTTC
cdr3_aa: CASSPSMDYGYTF

j_call: TRBJ1-6
v_call: TRBV30
clone_size: .
d_call: .
cdr3_nt: TGTGCCTGGAGTGTATCGGTCAGCTCTTCACCCCTCCACTTT
cdr3_aa: CAWSVSVSSSPLHF

j_call: TRBJ2-2
v_call: TRBV12-3/TRBV12-4
clone_size: .
d_call: .
cdr3_nt: TGTGCCAGCAGTGCCCAGGTTACGGGGGAGCTGTTTTTT
cdr3_aa: CASSAQVTGELFF

j_call: TRBJ2-7
v_call: TRBV5-1
clone_size: .
d_call: .
cdr3_nt: TGCGCCAGCAGGACGACGGGGCGCGATACCGACGAGCAGTACTTC
cdr3_aa: CASRTTGRDTDEQYF

j_call: TRBJ1-2
v_call: TRBV5-8
clone_size: .
d_call: TRBD1
cdr3_nt: TGTGCCAGCAGCCCACAGGGGGCGAGGCCTAACTATGGCTACACCTTC
cdr3_aa: CASSPQGARPNYGYTF

j_call: TRBJ1-2
v_call: TRBV25-1
clone_size: .
d_call: TRBD1
cdr3_nt: TGTGCCAGCAGTGAACATAGGGGACAGGGGATCGGCTATGGCTACACCTTC
cdr3_aa: CASSEHRGQGIGYGYTF

j_call: TRBJ1-5
v_call: TRBV29-1
clone_size: .
d_call: .
cdr3_nt: TGCAGCGTAGGCTCGGGGGCAGGCAATCAGCCCCAGCATTTT
cdr3_aa: CSVGSGAGNQPQHF

j_call: TRBJ1-2
v_call: TRBV19
clone_size: .
d_call: .
cdr3_nt: TGTGCCAGTATTGGCCCCCGTCGAAACTATGGCTACACCTTC
cdr3_aa: CASIGPRRNYGYTF

j_call: TRBJ2-4
v_call: TRBV5-1
clone_size: few
d_call: .
cdr3_nt: TGCGCCAGCAGCTTGGTCGGGTCAAACATTCAGTACTTC
cdr3_aa: CASSLVGSNIQYF

j_call: TRBJ2-1
v_call: TRBV24-1
clone_size: .
d_call: TRBD1
cdr3_nt: TGTGCCACCAGTGATTTAGGAGGGACAGGGCCGTCTTACAATGAGCAGTTCTTC
cdr3_aa: CATSDLGGTGPSYNEQFF

j_call: TRBJ1-4
v_call: TRBV9
clone_size: .
d_call: TRBD1
cdr3_nt: TGTGCCAGCAGCCAGGGGGCAAATAATGAAAAACTGTTTTTT
cdr3_aa: CASSQGANNEKLFF

j_call: TRBJ2-1
v_call: TRBV18
clone_size: .
d_call: TRBD2
cdr3_nt: TGTGCCAGCTCCCCCCTAGCGGGGAATGACAATGAGCAGTTCTTC
cdr3_aa: CASSPLAGNDNEQFF